This TCR beta chain appears in the sequencing data of a study of T cell responses to AZD1222 COVID-19 vaccine (dated by TCRdb to about 2021). About the study as a whole: A total of 233 trial participants underwent TCR sequencing, of whom about 200 had received two doses of AZD1222 and 26 had received two doses of the MenACWY control vaccine. Enrollment into the trials was organized by age into subgroups of 18-55, 56-69 and 70-plus years, and those subgroups contained roughly 140, 27 and 60 TCR-sequenced participants, respectively. The full study reports these points: Conclusions about previously exposed vaccinees were limited because only six AZD1222 recipients were SARS-CoV-2 seropositive at baseline. A significant rise in spike-specific TCR breadth and depth was observed after two AZD1222 doses relative to day 0 and relative to MenACWY recipients. The whole spike protein was spanned by vaccine-associated CD4 TCRs, and dominant responses were seen in regions 160-218 and 743-854. In the small 56-69-year group, the increase in depth fell short of significance, most likely because of low power. Nearly half of unique spike-specific TCRs reportedly recognized epitopes outside regions mutated in the B.1.351 and B.1.1.7 variants. Because no samples from the day 14 peak response were available, repertoires could be characterized only after the peak T cell response. Participants were mostly white British, with more females than males. The authors suggested clonal diversity may have been underestimated.

On this clone itself: Its target antigen remains unknown. Base qualities are missing; no much larger clone stands one base away.

The CDR3 regions of human TCRbeta chains were analyzed by immunosequencing. Per the original workflow: Repertoire TCRs were checked for matches against a reference library of SARS-CoV-2-specific TCRs that had been generated using the MIRA antigen-specificity platform. Breadth was defined as the fraction of unique TCRs that were SARS-CoV-2-associated, and depth was defined as the fraction of total T cells that were SARS-CoV-2-associated. Using the MIRA data, each spike-specific TCR was mapped to the spike region that the TCR reacts to and placed in a CD4 or CD8 class. Log10-transformed breadth and depth values were compared by one-way ANOVA with Sidak's multiple comparisons tests. TCRdb mirrors the immuneACCESS table, restricted to in-frame sequences. Some clones are absent from its copies; in checked studies, under half trace to an unresolved V gene, and the reason for the others is unknown. Clone size and V and J calls were adopted from that table, with D and trimming inferred from the DNA. For this sample the table gives more than 150,000 clones, of which 88% were detected only once. The top ten hold roughly 25% of the sample.

Clipping removes 2 bases from V and 4 bases from J, with 16 as the unmatched junction base count. Its CDR3 holds 19 amino acids, cysteine through phenylalanine. Only the CDR3 region is kept as DNA, spanning 57 bases read in frame from base 1. CDR1 SGHNT and CDR2 YENEEA are derived from the germline V gene. The time point label, as the study defines it: about 28 days (+/-7) after the second vaccine dose. AZD1222 recipients given second doses at about 4 weeks or at about 12 weeks were pooled, since spike-specific TCR depth and breadth were not found to differ between the two schedules. Samples from vaccinated people were obtained from the UK trials COV001 and COV002, which included a single-blind randomized controlled phase 2/3 trial of AZD1222 (ChAdOx1 nCoV-19) in healthy adults. For TCRbeta chain sequencing, PBMC samples were collected from trial participants at day 0 and at day 28 after the second dose.

The specimen was peripheral blood, collected 28 days after the second AZD1222 dose. This sequence originates from an adult who received the AZD1222 COVID-19 vaccine. Here the chain combines TRBV11-3 and TRBJ2-5, and 10 junctional nucleotides match TRBD1. The CDR3 reads CASSLRRGQGSHRPETQYF. In nucleotides, the sequence is TGTGCCAGCAGCTTACGTAGGGGACAGGGGTCCCATCGACCAGAGACCCAGTACTTC.